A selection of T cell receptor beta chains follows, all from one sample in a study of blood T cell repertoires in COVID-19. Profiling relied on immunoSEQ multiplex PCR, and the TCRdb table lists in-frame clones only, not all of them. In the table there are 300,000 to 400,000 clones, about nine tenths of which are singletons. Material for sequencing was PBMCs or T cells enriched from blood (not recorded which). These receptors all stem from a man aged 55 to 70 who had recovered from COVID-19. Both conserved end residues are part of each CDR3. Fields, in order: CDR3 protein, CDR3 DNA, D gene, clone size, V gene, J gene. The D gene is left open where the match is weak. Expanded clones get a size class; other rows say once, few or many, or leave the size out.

cdr3_aa: CASSVGTGGRNTEAFF; cdr3_nt: TGTGCCAGCAGCGTAGGCACAGGGGGCAGGAACACTGAAGCTTTCTTT; d_call: TRBD1; clone_size: many; v_call: TRBV9; j_call: TRBJ1-1
cdr3_aa: CASSLLRGGGNQPQHF; cdr3_nt: TGTGCCAGCAGCTTGCTTCGCGGGGGTGGCAATCAGCCCCAGCATTTT; d_call: .; clone_size: .; v_call: TRBV5-8; j_call: TRBJ1-5
cdr3_aa: CASSESAGEFYGYTF; cdr3_nt: TGTGCCAGCAGTGAATCGGCAGGGGAGTTCTATGGCTACACCTTC; d_call: .; clone_size: .; v_call: TRBV6-1; j_call: TRBJ1-2
cdr3_aa: CAWIPRGTGEVEKLFF; cdr3_nt: TGTGCCTGGATCCCACGGGGGACAGGAGAGGTTGAAAAACTGTTTTTT; d_call: TRBD1; clone_size: .; v_call: TRBV30; j_call: TRBJ1-4
cdr3_aa: CASSSRDISRNTIYF; cdr3_nt: TGTGCCAGCAGCAGCCGGGACATCAGCCGAAACACCATATATTTT; d_call: .; clone_size: .; v_call: TRBV7-6; j_call: TRBJ1-3
cdr3_aa: CASSYVSGANSPLHF; cdr3_nt: TGTGCCAGCAGTTATGTATCAGGGGCAAATTCACCCCTCCACTTT; d_call: .; clone_size: .; v_call: TRBV6-2/TRBV6-3; j_call: TRBJ1-6
cdr3_aa: CASSAEDRVGYTF; cdr3_nt: TGCGCCAGCAGCGCGGAGGACAGGGTCGGCTACACCTTC; d_call: TRBD1; clone_size: .; v_call: TRBV5-1; j_call: TRBJ1-2
cdr3_aa: CAWSSGVNSPLHF; cdr3_nt: TGTGCCTGGAGTTCCGGGGTCAATTCACCCCTCCACTTT; d_call: .; clone_size: .; v_call: TRBV30; j_call: TRBJ1-6
cdr3_aa: CAWRRTDNYGYTF; cdr3_nt: TGTGCCTGGAGACGGACAGATAACTATGGCTACACCTTC; d_call: .; clone_size: few; v_call: TRBV30; j_call: TRBJ1-2
cdr3_aa: CASSYSILGDGELFF; cdr3_nt: TGTGCCAGCAGTTACTCGATCCTCGGGGACGGGGAGCTGTTTTTT; d_call: .; clone_size: .; v_call: TRBV6-5; j_call: TRBJ2-2
cdr3_aa: CASSYTGDGSGYTF; cdr3_nt: TGTGCCAGCAGCTACACAGGGGACGGCTCCGGCTACACCTTC; d_call: TRBD1; clone_size: .; v_call: TRBV7-9; j_call: TRBJ1-2
cdr3_aa: CASSRFDSTEQYF; cdr3_nt: TGTGCCAGCAGCCGTTTTGATTCTACCGAGCAGTACTTC; d_call: .; clone_size: .; v_call: TRBV3-1/TRBV3-2; j_call: TRBJ2-7
cdr3_aa: CASSLLASKNIQYF; cdr3_nt: TGTGCCAGCAGCTTACTGGCCTCCAAAAACATTCAGTACTTC; d_call: .; clone_size: .; v_call: TRBV11-2; j_call: TRBJ2-4
cdr3_aa: CASSRAGRGRGETQYF; cdr3_nt: TGTGCCAGCAGCCGGGCAGGCAGGGGGCGCGGAGAGACCCAGTACTTC; d_call: TRBD1; clone_size: .; v_call: TRBV27; j_call: TRBJ2-5
cdr3_aa: CASSVEGASEKLFF; cdr3_nt: TGTGCCAGCAGCGTAGAGGGGGCGAGTGAAAAACTGTTTTTT; d_call: TRBD1; clone_size: .; v_call: TRBV9; j_call: TRBJ1-4
cdr3_aa: CASSEARAGGFGYTF; cdr3_nt: TGTGCCAGCAGTGAAGCTCGGGCAGGGGGGTTTGGCTACACCTTC; d_call: TRBD1; clone_size: .; v_call: TRBV6-1; j_call: TRBJ1-2
cdr3_aa: CASSRGQRTYGYTF; cdr3_nt: TGTGCCAGCAGTAGAGGACAGCGCACCTATGGCTACACCTTC; d_call: .; clone_size: .; v_call: TRBV28; j_call: TRBJ1-2
cdr3_aa: CASSLVADSYNEQFF; cdr3_nt: TGTGCCAGCAGCTTGGTCGCGGACTCCTACAATGAGCAGTTCTTC; d_call: .; clone_size: .; v_call: TRBV5-6; j_call: TRBJ2-1
cdr3_aa: CASSQVRVVGNEQFF; cdr3_nt: TGTGCCAGCAGCCAAGTCCGGGTTGTAGGCAATGAGCAGTTCTTC; d_call: .; clone_size: .; v_call: TRBV3-1/TRBV3-2; j_call: TRBJ2-1
cdr3_aa: CASSSGQPQHF; cdr3_nt: TGTGCCAGTAGTTCAGGTCAGCCCCAGCATTTT; d_call: .; clone_size: .; v_call: TRBV19; j_call: TRBJ1-5
cdr3_aa: CASNVGGFLAGESNEQFF; cdr3_nt: TGTGCCAGCAACGTAGGGGGGTTTCTAGCGGGAGAGTCAAATGAGCAGTTCTTC; d_call: TRBD2; clone_size: once; v_call: TRBV9; j_call: TRBJ2-1
cdr3_aa: CASSQGGTSGRTDTQYF; cdr3_nt: TGTGCCAGCAGCCAAGGGGGGACTAGCGGACGCACAGATACGCAGTATTTT; d_call: TRBD2; clone_size: .; v_call: TRBV3-1/TRBV3-2; j_call: TRBJ2-3
cdr3_aa: CASSLRNNYNEQFF; cdr3_nt: TGCGCCAGCAGCTTACGAAACAACTACAATGAGCAGTTCTTC; d_call: .; clone_size: .; v_call: TRBV5-1; j_call: TRBJ2-1
cdr3_aa: CASRQDRGHEQYF; cdr3_nt: TGTGCCAGCAGACAGGACAGGGGGCACGAGCAGTACTTC; d_call: TRBD1; clone_size: .; v_call: TRBV5-4; j_call: TRBJ2-7
cdr3_aa: CASTLQGAGNTEAFF; cdr3_nt: TGTGCCAGCACCTTACAGGGGGCTGGGAACACTGAAGCTTTCTTT; d_call: TRBD1; clone_size: .; v_call: TRBV6-6; j_call: TRBJ1-1
cdr3_aa: CASSVKNTGELFF; cdr3_nt: TGTGCCAGCAGTGTTAAGAACACCGGGGAGCTGTTTTTT; d_call: .; clone_size: .; v_call: TRBV2; j_call: TRBJ2-2
cdr3_aa: CAIRLFWDSDENTEAFF; cdr3_nt: TGTGCCATCAGATTATTTTGGGACAGTGACGAGAACACTGAAGCTTTCTTT; d_call: TRBD1; clone_size: .; v_call: TRBV10-3; j_call: TRBJ1-1
cdr3_aa: CASKGQVNEQYF; cdr3_nt: TGTGCCAGCAAGGGACAGGTTAACGAGCAGTACTTC; d_call: TRBD1; clone_size: .; v_call: TRBV6-5; j_call: TRBJ2-7
cdr3_aa: CASSVQGAGTGELFF; cdr3_nt: TGTGCCAGCAGCGTACAGGGGGCAGGGACCGGGGAGCTGTTTTTT; d_call: TRBD1; clone_size: .; v_call: TRBV9; j_call: TRBJ2-2
cdr3_aa: CASSDRDRGLWNTEAFF; cdr3_nt: TGTGCCAGCAGCGACCGGGACAGGGGGCTTTGGAACACTGAAGCTTTCTTT; d_call: TRBD1; clone_size: .; v_call: TRBV9; j_call: TRBJ1-1
cdr3_aa: CASSPRSPNEKLFF; cdr3_nt: TGTGCCAGCAGCCCGCGGTCCCCCAATGAAAAACTGTTTTTT; d_call: .; clone_size: .; v_call: TRBV7-2; j_call: TRBJ1-4
cdr3_aa: CASSQTGTGVTETQYF; cdr3_nt: TGCGCCAGCAGCCAGACCGGGACAGGGGTGACCGAGACCCAGTACTTC; d_call: TRBD1; clone_size: .; v_call: TRBV4-1; j_call: TRBJ2-5
cdr3_aa: CASSPYRDYGYTF; cdr3_nt: TGTGCCAGTAGTCCTTACAGGGACTATGGCTACACCTTC; d_call: .; clone_size: .; v_call: TRBV19; j_call: TRBJ1-2
cdr3_aa: CASSYGQVSGNTIYF; cdr3_nt: TGTGCCAGCAGTTACGGACAGGTCTCTGGAAACACCATATATTTT; d_call: TRBD1; clone_size: .; v_call: TRBV6-6; j_call: TRBJ1-3
cdr3_aa: CATSRDLRYEKLFF; cdr3_nt: TGTGCCACCAGCAGAGATCTGAGATATGAAAAACTGTTTTTT; d_call: .; clone_size: .; v_call: TRBV15; j_call: TRBJ1-4
cdr3_aa: CASSDRSGQPQHF; cdr3_nt: TGTGCCAGCAGCGACAGGAGCGGTCAGCCCCAGCATTTT; d_call: .; clone_size: once; v_call: TRBV6-6; j_call: TRBJ1-5
cdr3_aa: CASSLRQRSYEQYF; cdr3_nt: TGTGCCAGCAGCTTACGGCAGAGGTCCTACGAGCAGTACTTC; d_call: .; clone_size: .; v_call: TRBV7-8; j_call: TRBJ2-7
cdr3_aa: CASSFTGEAFF; cdr3_nt: TGTGCCAGTAGTTTCACCGGTGAAGCTTTCTTT; d_call: .; clone_size: .; v_call: TRBV19; j_call: TRBJ1-1
cdr3_aa: CASSPLAGGPRDTQYF; cdr3_nt: TGTGCCAGCAGCCCCTTAGCGGGAGGGCCTCGAGATACGCAGTATTTT; d_call: TRBD2; clone_size: once; v_call: TRBV3-1/TRBV3-2; j_call: TRBJ2-3
cdr3_aa: CASSPGTHGYTF; cdr3_nt: TGTGCCAGCAGTCCCGGGACACATGGCTACACCTTC; d_call: .; clone_size: .; v_call: TRBV27; j_call: TRBJ1-2
cdr3_aa: CASRNREGLSEAFF; cdr3_nt: TGTGCCAGCAGGAACCGGGAAGGATTATCTGAAGCTTTCTTT; d_call: .; clone_size: .; v_call: TRBV5-6; j_call: TRBJ1-1
cdr3_aa: CASSLARQGSGNTIYF; cdr3_nt: TGTGCCAGCAGCTTAGCGCGACAGGGCTCTGGAAACACCATATATTTT; d_call: TRBD1; clone_size: .; v_call: TRBV7-6; j_call: TRBJ1-3
cdr3_aa: CASSKRGGATDTQYF; cdr3_nt: TGTGCCAGCAGCAAGCGGGGGGGGGCCACAGATACGCAGTATTTT; d_call: TRBD2; clone_size: .; v_call: TRBV7-6; j_call: TRBJ2-3
cdr3_aa: CASGRGGPQHF; cdr3_nt: TGTGCCAGTGGGAGGGGGGGGCCCCAGCATTTT; d_call: .; clone_size: .; v_call: TRBV12-3/TRBV12-4; j_call: TRBJ1-5
cdr3_aa: CASSLMVGGPNTEAFF; cdr3_nt: TGTGCCAGCAGCCTAATGGTGGGGGGACCGAACACTGAAGCTTTCTTT; d_call: .; clone_size: once; v_call: TRBV7-9; j_call: TRBJ1-1